This T cell receptor beta chain was identified in a study of metastatic and nonmetastatic thyroid tumors. Broader study findings: Compared with benign nodules, malignant thyroid tumors were reported to have significantly higher TCR beta diversity in both blood and tumor.

TCRdb re-analyzed the PCR reads through MiXCR. The sample consists of roughly 12,000 clones, about 31% of them appearing once. No patient received treatment before thyroid surgery. This clone rates as medium-sized. The antigen is not known. The specimen sequenced was tumor tissue. The source is a female donor with papillary thyroid cancer or a benign thyroid nodule (not recorded which). Some clones in this sample may be carry-over from other donors' samples.

The CDR3 coding sequence is TGTGCCAGCACCAAAAACCGGGGCACAGATACGCAGTATTTT. It specifies CASTKNRGTDTQYF. The chain has TRBV6-1 and TRBJ2-3; D gene uncertain. This CDR3 is 14 amino acids long. Germline-derived CDR1 and CDR2 are MNHNS and SASEGT. V was pared by 7 bases and J by 1 base, with 12 bases between.